The present T cell receptor (beta chain) was sequenced within a study of T cell clonality in common variable immunodeficiency. No CVID subject was ill or on immunomodulatory drugs when sampled. Sequencing input was equivalent genomic DNA from CVID and controls. TCRdb's table, derived via immunoSEQ multiplex PCR, lists solely in-frame clones and lacks some. The record shows under 30,000 clones for this sample, with no singletons present. Germline trimming cut 1 base from V and 0 bases from J; bases unmatched to any gene: 5. Germline values: CDR1 MNHNS, CDR2 SASEGT. This CDR3 has 16 amino acids. The sample holds a few counts of this clone. Its antigen is undetermined. The read ends 3 residues early relative to the CDR3; the germline J gene fills the gap. Study outcomes and limitations: Fewer deletions and N-nucleotide insertions were reportedly seen in common variable immunodeficiency TCR beta sequences. Shared TCRbeta clones were fewer between CVID subjects than controls. Repertoire-complication correlations in CVID were limited by patient heterogeneity.

This chain links TRBV6-1 with TRBJ1-2; 7 nucleotides agree with TRBD1. The clonotype comes from a human donor with common variable immunodeficiency. What was sequenced was peripheral blood mononuclear cells. The CDR3 loop is CASSEGLGTANYGYTF. The sequenced part of the CDR3 DNA is TGTGCCAGCAGTGAAGGCCTCGGGACAGCTAACTATGGC.